What follows are 31 T cell receptor beta chains derived from one specimen sequenced in a study of cytomegalovirus exposure and HLA in healthy donors. Use of 60 Vbeta and 13 Jbeta primers characterized the PCR. Assay used: immunoSEQ multiplex PCR; TCRdb lists only in-frame clones, some missing. The sample includes nearly 100,000 clones, less than 85% of them seen just once. Sample: PBMCs. These receptors all stem from a woman aged 55-69 years in good health and CMV-seropositive.

On this clone itself: At one of its ends the junction is not consistent with the germline gene, which may arise from a read error. This rearrangement joins TRBV4-1 to TRBJ1-4; D perhaps matches TRBD1 (6 bases). Germline CDR1 and CDR2: MGHRA and YSYEKL. The CDR3 extends over 15 amino acids. The CDR3: CASSPTGTTNEKLFF. The DNA for the CDR3 is TGTGCCAGCAGCCCCACAGGGACGACTAATGAAAAACTGTTTTTT.

This chain connects TRBV10-2 to TRBJ2-1, with 12 positions matching TRBD2. The germline V gene encodes CDR1 WSHSY and CDR2 SAAADI. This CDR3 is 15 amino acids long. Trimming removed 5 bases from V and 10 bases from J; junction bases left unmatched: 9. CDR3 protein: CASSSSGRGVREQFF. In DNA, the CDR3 is TGCGCCAGCAGTTCTAGCGGGAGGGGGGTGAGAGAGCAGTTCTTC.

The V call is TRBV2, the J call TRBJ2-1, with a possible D match to TRBD2 (5 bases). Germline CDR1 reads SNHLY; CDR2 reads FYNNEI. This CDR3 comprises 12 residues. The V gene lost 10 bases and the J gene lost 4 bases, with 11 bases spanning the gap. CDR3 DNA: TGTGCCACCTCAGCGGCTTACAATGAGCAGTTCTTC. Protein product: CATSAAYNEQFF. The full variable domain, its missing parts supplied by reference TRBV2 and TRBJ2-1, is EPEVTQTPSHQVTQMGQEVILRCVPISNHLYFYWYRQILGQKVEFLVSFYNNEISEKSEIFDDQFSVERPDGSNFTLKIRSTKLEDSAMYFCATSAAYNEQFFGPGTRLTVL.

This clone is a singleton in its sample. The DNA is left out, because the CDR3 cannot be placed on it with certainty; the CDR3 is given as TCRdb lists it. The rearrangement joins TRBV27 to TRBJ1-1. The CDR3 region is 13 residues in length, termini included. Germline loops: CDR1 MNHEY, CDR2 SMNVEV (reference sequence). CDR3 amino acids: CASSSSRRERAFF.

The rearrangement links TRBV5-1 to TRBJ1-2; D unclear. Germline CDR1 is SGHRS and CDR2 is YFSETQ. The length of the CDR3 is 15 residues. The V end lost 0 bases, the J end lost 7 bases, and 16 bases lay between the germline ends. CDR3 DNA: TGCGCCAGCAGCTTGGCCGTCGTCGAGGGAGTTGGCTACACCTTC. It translates to CASSLAVVEGVGYTF.

This chain joins TRBV5-1 and TRBJ2-5; 10 bases are shared with TRBD2. Trimming removed 2 bases from V and 4 bases from J; junction bases left unmatched: 5. CDR3 size: 15 residues. CDR1 SGHRS and CDR2 YFSETQ come from the germline V gene. The CDR3 loop is CASSLRTSGGETQYF. CDR3 sequence (DNA): TGCGCCAGCAGCTTACGGACTAGCGGAGGAGAGACCCAGTACTTC.

This clone showed up just a few times. The V call is TRBV6-1, the J call TRBJ1-2, with 9 nucleotides matching TRBD1. The CDR3 is 12 residues long. From germline, CDR1 is MNHNS and CDR2 SASEGT. Trimming at V came to 6 bases and at J to 8 bases, leaving 4 bases not matched to a gene. The CDR3 nucleotides are TGTGCCAGCAGGACAGGGGGACGCGGCTACACCTTC. Residues: CASRTGGRGYTF.

V gene TRBV30 combines with J gene TRBJ1-5, with 9 bases that match TRBD1. Trimming cost V 0 bases and J 4 bases; bases outside gene matches: 1. CDR3 length: 14 residues. Germline loops: CDR1 GTSNPN, CDR2 SVGIG (reference sequence). CDR3: CAWSVGQGNQPQHF. In DNA, the CDR3 is TGTGCCTGGAGTGTAGGACAGGGGAATCAGCCCCAGCATTTT.

The chain is built from TRBV30 and TRBJ1-2; TRBD1 agrees at 7 bases. The CDR3 sequence is 14 residues long. J was trimmed by 4 bases and V by 2 bases; bases with no gene match: 7. Germline-derived CDR1 and CDR2 are GTSNPN and SVGIG (reference sequence). In DNA, the CDR3 is TGTGCCTGGAGTTCGCTAAAGGGGGCCTATGGCTACACCTTC. Protein sequence: CAWSSLKGAYGYTF.

The chain recombines TRBV28 with TRBJ2-2; 11 bases are a match to TRBD2. The J segment lost 0 bases and the V segment lost 6 bases, leaving 21 bases of the junction unmatched. There are 22 residues in the CDR3. Germline V gene lookup returns CDR1 MDHEN and CDR2 SYDVKM. Here the CDR3 DNA reads TGTGCCAGCAGACGTGACCCCTTAGCGGGAGGGCCCGTAGAGCCGAACACCGGGGAGCTGTTTTTT. Its protein is CASRRDPLAGGPVEPNTGELFF.

The J gene is TRBJ1-3, the V gene TRBV6-6, with TRBD1 as a possible D gene (5 bases). This CDR3 has 16 residues. Trimming stripped 0 bases from V and 4 bases from J, with 13 bases between. CDR1 and CDR2 (germline): MNHNY, SVGAGI (reference sequence). Here the CDR3 DNA reads TGTGCCAGCAGTTACTCGGGGCGGAGTGGAGGAAACACCATATATTTT. The encoded protein is CASSYSGRSGGNTIYF.

This chain links TRBV9 with TRBJ2-7; the D gene is possibly TRBD1 (5 bases). Germline CDR1 reads SGDLS; CDR2 reads YYNGEE. Trimming stripped 4 bases from V and 3 bases from J, with 11 bases between. The CDR3 is 13 residues long. The CDR3 loop reads CASSKEGVYEQYF. CDR3 bases: TGTGCCAGCAGCAAGGAAGGGGTCTACGAGCAGTACTTC.

This rearrangement joins TRBV11-2 to TRBJ2-7; D ambiguous. The CDR3 covers 11 residues. The germline V gene has CDR1 SGHAT and CDR2 FQNNGV. The ends were cut back, 5 bases at V and 3 bases at J, with 5 bases in the middle. CDR3 residues: CASSPSYEQYF. In DNA, the CDR3 is TGTGCCAGCAGCCCGAGCTACGAGCAGTACTTC.

This clone was seen a few times. The chain has TRBV6-5 and TRBJ2-7; D might be TRBD1 (6 bases). CDR1 MNHEY and CDR2 SVGAGI come from the germline V gene. This CDR3 has 13 residues. V lost 5 bases and J lost 0, with 8 bases in between. In nucleotides, the CDR3 is TGTGCCAGCAGTCCGGACAGCTCCTACGAGCAGTACTTC. It translates to CASSPDSSYEQYF.

The gene calls are TRBV4-1 and TRBJ2-4; 8 nucleotides align to TRBD2. The CDR3 contains 16 residues. Germline V gives CDR1 MGHRA, CDR2 YSYEKL. Germline trimming cut 1 base from V and 2 bases from J; bases unmatched to any gene: 4. Here the CDR3 DNA reads TGCGCCAGCAGCCAAGCGGGGGGGACGACCAAAAACATTCAGTACTTC. Its protein product is CASSQAGGTTKNIQYF.

CDR3 sequence reads: CASSLAAGTGGYEQYF. In DNA, the CDR3 is TGCGCCAGCAGCTTGGCCGCGGGGACAGGGGGGTACGAGCAGTACTTC. This rearrangement joins TRBV5-1 to TRBJ2-7; 11 bases are a match to TRBD1. CDR3 size: 16 residues. Germline-derived CDR1 and CDR2 are SGHRS and YFSETQ. Trimming took 0 bases from V and 4 from J; bases not matched to a gene: 6.

The V call is TRBV4-2, the J call TRBJ2-3; 10 bases line up with TRBD2. V lost 4 bases to trimming and J lost 0 bases; unmatched junction nucleotides: 16. The CDR3 is 20 amino acids. Germline CDR1 reads LGHNA; CDR2 reads YNFKEQ. CDR3 protein: CASSLKLLAGVEGSTDTQYF. The DNA for the CDR3 is TGTGCCAGCAGCCTAAAGCTTCTAGCGGGAGTTGAGGGTAGCACAGATACGCAGTATTTT.

The chain couples TRBV5-4 to TRBJ2-1; no clear D. The germline V and J ends were trimmed by 0 bases and 0 bases, with 7 bases remaining between them. The CDR3 is 15 residues long. Germline V gene sequence: CDR1 SGHNT, CDR2 YYREEE (reference sequence). This chain's CDR3 is CASSLEAGSYNEQFF. The CDR3 coding sequence is TGTGCCAGCAGCTTGGAAGCAGGCTCCTACAATGAGCAGTTCTTC.

The J gene is TRBJ2-7, the V gene TRBV7-2; weak D call: TRBD1 (6 bases). This CDR3 has 15 amino acids. Trimming took off 2 bases at V and 1 base at J, with 12 bases between the two ends. Germline V lookup: CDR1 SGHTA, CDR2 FQGNSA. The chain's CDR3 is CASSLPPGHSYEQYF. The DNA for the CDR3 is TGTGCCAGCAGCTTACCCCCGGGACATTCCTACGAGCAGTACTTC.

This chain connects TRBV5-4 to TRBJ2-7, with 14 bases identical to TRBD2. CDR3 length: 15 residues. The V segment lost 3 bases and the J segment 7 bases; nucleotides outside the gene matches: 6. Germline CDR1 SGHNT, CDR2 YYREEE (reference sequence). In nucleotides, the CDR3 is TGTGCCAGCAGCTCCGGGACTAGCGGGAGAGGGGAGCAGTACTTC. Encoded protein: CASSSGTSGRGEQYF.

The rearrangement links TRBV4-1 to TRBJ1-2; perhaps TRBD1 as D (5 bases). The CDR3 extends over 15 amino acids. V shed 4 bases and J shed 8 bases, with 20 bases lying between them. In germline, CDR1 is MGHRA, CDR2 YSYEKL. The CDR3 DNA is TGCGCCAGCAGCCGGGCTCCCGGGACTGAAAAAGGCTACACCTTC. Translated: CASSRAPGTEKGYTF.

The rearrangement joins TRBV6-6 to TRBJ2-5, with 8 bases identical to TRBD2. J was trimmed by 5 bases and V by 6 bases; bases with no gene match: 11. The CDR3 length is 15 residues. CDR1 and CDR2 (germline): MNHNY, SVGAGI (reference sequence). The CDR3 is CASRPLAENGETQYF. The CDR3 DNA follows: TGTGCCAGCAGGCCACTAGCGGAGAACGGGGAGACCCAGTACTTC.

V and J are TRBV30 and TRBJ1-2, with a tentative D call TRBD1 (5 bases). V lost 0 bases and J lost 2, with 13 bases in between. The CDR3 is 15 amino acids. CDR1 is GTSNPN and CDR2 is SVGIG in the germline V gene (reference sequence). The CDR3 sequence is CAWSVRGTVNYGYTF. Here the CDR3 DNA reads TGTGCCTGGAGTGTACGGGGGACGGTCAACTATGGCTACACCTTC.

The table lists this clone with a few counts. The CDR3 here is CAISEGGYEQYF. The DNA of the CDR3 is TGTGCCATCAGTGAGGGAGGGTACGAGCAGTACTTC. The chain has TRBV10-3 and TRBJ2-7; possible D gene TRBD2, 6 bases. From germline, CDR1 is ENHRY and CDR2 SYGVKD. The CDR3 consists of 12 residues. V was pared by 2 bases and J by 4 bases, with 6 bases between.

This chain uses TRBV2 with TRBJ1-1; 9 bases are shared with TRBD1. J gave up 4 bases and V 3 bases, and 3 bases lay outside the gene matches. There are 14 residues in the CDR3. Germline CDR1 is SNHLY and CDR2 is FYNNEI. CDR3 sequence (DNA): TGTGCCAGCAGTGAGCTGGACAGGGGCACTGAAGCTTTCTTT. It encodes CASSELDRGTEAFF.

The chain couples TRBV7-3 to TRBJ2-2; D remains unclear. Trimming removed 0 bases from V and 1 base from J, with 12 bases in between. Germline CDR1 and CDR2: SGHTA and FQGTGA. This CDR3 contains 17 residues. The CDR3, as DNA: TGTGCCAGCAGCTTAACGTTTTCAGCGTTGAACACCGGGGAGCTGTTTTTT. Protein product: CASSLTFSALNTGELFF.

V gene TRBV5-1 combines with J gene TRBJ1-1; 7 bases are shared with TRBD1. Unmatched junction bases numbered 14, after V lost 4 bases and J lost 8 bases. The CDR3 runs 15 residues. Looked up from germline, CDR1 is SGHRS and CDR2 is YFSETQ. The CDR3: CASSPPGGGSAEAFF. In nucleotides, the CDR3 is TGCGCCAGCAGCCCCCCGGGAGGGGGCTCGGCAGAAGCTTTCTTT.

The chain has TRBV27 and TRBJ1-2, with D uncertain. Looked up from germline, CDR1 is MNHEY and CDR2 is SMNVEV (reference sequence). Trimming took off 1 base at V and 3 bases at J, with 9 bases between the two ends. This CDR3 has 14 amino acids. CDR3 nucleotide sequence: TGTGCCAGCAGTTTATGGTCCGGGGACTATGGCTACACCTTC. Its protein is CASSLWSGDYGYTF.

V usage is TRBV2 and J usage is TRBJ2-7; 10 nucleotides line up with TRBD2. This CDR3 is 17 amino acids long. CDR1 and CDR2 (germline): SNHLY, FYNNEI. V trimming: 2 bases; J trimming: 4 bases; junction bases outside the gene matches: 11. Written as DNA, the CDR3 is TGTGCCAGCAGTGAACCCGCCTCGTGGACTAGCGGATACGAGCAGTACTTC. Translated, it gives CASSEPASWTSGYEQYF.

This clone was counted a single time. The genes are TRBV28 and TRBJ2-1; D uncertain. This CDR3 spans 13 amino acids. Germline values: CDR1 MDHEN, CDR2 SYDVKM. V was clipped by 1 base and J by 4 bases, with 5 bases between them. The CDR3: CASSLFTYNEQFF. The CDR3 DNA is TGTGCCAGCAGTTTATTTACTTACAATGAGCAGTTCTTC.

This chain uses TRBV2 with TRBJ1-2, with D perhaps matching TRBD1 (5 bases). Germline lookup yields CDR1 SNHLY and CDR2 FYNNEI. The V and J ends lost 5 bases and 7 bases respectively, with 11 bases between them. This CDR3 comprises 12 residues. The CDR3 is CASSSRGVGYTF. In DNA form, the CDR3 reads TGTGCCAGCAGTTCTCGGGGGGTTGGCTACACCTTC.